These T cell receptor beta chains were read from a single sample in a study of chemoradiotherapy in HPV16-positive cancers. Clones were sequenced by immunoSEQ multiplex PCR, and TCRdb holds only the in-frame ones, with some missing. This table has some 16,000 clones, over 70% appearing once. This sample was gathered from a patient who underwent chemoradiotherapy. The receptors derive from a human donor with HPV-associated anogenital cancer. The CDR3 runs from the conserved cysteine through the conserved F or W. D genes are given only for firm matches. Size is omitted from some rows. Given values are once, few, many or a class for expanded clones.

CDR3 DNA: TGTGCCAGCAGCCAGACAGGGTCTCCAGATACGCAGTATTTT
CDR3 protein: CASSQTGSPDTQYF
V gene: TRBV7-9
J gene: TRBJ2-3
clone size: once
D gene: TRBD1

CDR3 DNA: TGTGCCTGGAGTGTAAGTCGGGGCGAGCAGTACTTC
CDR3 protein: CAWSVSRGEQYF
V gene: TRBV30
J gene: TRBJ2-7
clone size: once
D gene: .

CDR3 DNA: TGTGCCAGCAGCAGAGCCGGGGGCTCCTACAATGAGCAGTTCTTC
CDR3 protein: CASSRAGGSYNEQFF
V gene: TRBV7-2
J gene: TRBJ2-1
clone size: .
D gene: .

CDR3 DNA: TGTGCCAGCAGTCCCGGGCCCCTGAAGGCCCAGTACTTC
CDR3 protein: CASSPGPLKAQYF
V gene: TRBV6-5
J gene: TRBJ2-5
clone size: .
D gene: .

CDR3 DNA: TGCGCCAGCAGCTTGGGAGGGGTCAGGGATACGCAGTATTTT
CDR3 protein: CASSLGGVRDTQYF
V gene: TRBV5-1
J gene: TRBJ2-3
clone size: .
D gene: .

CDR3 DNA: TGTGCCAGCAGTTCCTTATTAGGAGGGGAGCACTTTACGCAGTATTTT
CDR3 protein: CASSSLLGGEHFTQYF
V gene: TRBV6-6
J gene: TRBJ2-3
clone size: .
D gene: .

CDR3 DNA: TGTGCCAGCAGTGAGGATTCTGGGGGCAATCAGCCCCAGCATTTT
CDR3 protein: CASSEDSGGNQPQHF
V gene: TRBV2
J gene: TRBJ1-5
clone size: .
D gene: .

CDR3 DNA: TGTGCCTGGAGTACGGACCTGGGCCCCAACATGGAGACCCAGTACTTC
CDR3 protein: CAWSTDLGPNMETQYF
V gene: TRBV30
J gene: TRBJ2-5
clone size: .
D gene: .

CDR3 DNA: TGCGCCAGCAGCCAAGATCAGGACAGGCCCAATCAGCCCCAGCATTTT
CDR3 protein: CASSQDQDRPNQPQHF
V gene: TRBV4-1
J gene: TRBJ1-5
clone size: once
D gene: TRBD1

CDR3 DNA: TGTGCCAGCAGAACCGACAGCAGCAGCAATCAGCCCCAGCATTTT
CDR3 protein: CASRTDSSSNQPQHF
V gene: TRBV6-5
J gene: TRBJ1-5
clone size: .
D gene: .

CDR3 DNA: TGTGCCAGTAGTTTAGACCTTTCAGGGCAGCATTTT
CDR3 protein: CASSLDLSGQHF
V gene: TRBV19
J gene: TRBJ1-5
clone size: .
D gene: .

CDR3 DNA: TGTGCCAGCAGCCCATATCTAACAGGGGACTATGGCTACACCTTC
CDR3 protein: CASSPYLTGDYGYTF
V gene: TRBV5-5
J gene: TRBJ1-2
clone size: .
D gene: TRBD1

CDR3 DNA: TGCGCCAGCAGCCAAGATTCTCGGCTAGCGGAGTACAATGAGCAGTTCTTC
CDR3 protein: CASSQDSRLAEYNEQFF
V gene: TRBV4-1
J gene: TRBJ2-1
clone size: few
D gene: TRBD2

CDR3 DNA: TGTGCCAGCTCACTGACTCTGACAGGGGGCCCAGAGACCCAGTACTTC
CDR3 protein: CASSLTLTGGPETQYF
V gene: TRBV18
J gene: TRBJ2-5
clone size: .
D gene: TRBD1

CDR3 DNA: TGCGCCAGCAGCCAACCTACGGGGGGCCGAACCACTGAAGCTTTCTTT
CDR3 protein: CASSQPTGGRTTEAFF
V gene: TRBV5-1
J gene: TRBJ1-1
clone size: .
D gene: .

CDR3 DNA: TGTGCCAGCAGTTATTATCACTCCGTAACCCACCGGGAGCTGTTTTTT
CDR3 protein: CASSYYHSVTHRELFF
V gene: TRBV6-5
J gene: TRBJ2-2
clone size: .
D gene: .

CDR3 DNA: TGTGCCAGTAGCCCGTTGGAGGGTCTTAACAATGAGCAGTTCTTC
CDR3 protein: CASSPLEGLNNEQFF
V gene: TRBV19
J gene: TRBJ2-1
clone size: few
D gene: .

CDR3 DNA: TGTGCCAGCAGCTTACACCGACAGGGGGCCGATGGCTACACCTTC
CDR3 protein: CASSLHRQGADGYTF
V gene: TRBV5-5
J gene: TRBJ1-2
clone size: .
D gene: TRBD1

CDR3 DNA: TGTGCCAGCAGTTTATCGTATTCACAAGCTCACTACGAGCAGTACTTC
CDR3 protein: CASSLSYSQAHYEQYF
V gene: TRBV27
J gene: TRBJ2-7
clone size: .
D gene: .

CDR3 DNA: TGTGCCAGCAGTCTGGTGTACACTGAAGCTTTCTTT
CDR3 protein: CASSLVYTEAFF
V gene: TRBV28
J gene: TRBJ1-1
clone size: .
D gene: .

CDR3 DNA: TGTGCCAGCAGCCAGAAAGCCCCCCGCATGGCTGGAAACACCATATATTTT
CDR3 protein: CASSQKAPRMAGNTIYF
V gene: TRBV11-2
J gene: TRBJ1-3
clone size: once
D gene: .

CDR3 DNA: TGCGCCAGCAGCGCAACAGGCCCCGGCGCAGATACGCAGTATTTT
CDR3 protein: CASSATGPGADTQYF
V gene: TRBV5-1
J gene: TRBJ2-3
clone size: .
D gene: .

CDR3 DNA: TGTGCCATAAATGGGGCGGCGAACGCCTACGAGCAGTACTTC
CDR3 protein: CAINGAANAYEQYF
V gene: TRBV2
J gene: TRBJ2-7
clone size: .
D gene: .

CDR3 DNA: TGCGCCAGCAGCCAGGGGGCATACGACTATGGCTACACCTTC
CDR3 protein: CASSQGAYDYGYTF
V gene: TRBV5-1
J gene: TRBJ1-2
clone size: .
D gene: TRBD1

CDR3 DNA: TGTGCCAGCAGCTTGGAGGGACACGGAAATCAGCCCCAGCATTTT
CDR3 protein: CASSLEGHGNQPQHF
V gene: TRBV5-8
J gene: TRBJ1-5
clone size: .
D gene: .

CDR3 DNA: TGTGCCAGCAGCGTCTCACCATCGAGGGGGAGGGCCTACGAGCAGTACTTC
CDR3 protein: CASSVSPSRGRAYEQYF
V gene: TRBV9
J gene: TRBJ2-7
clone size: .
D gene: .

CDR3 DNA: TGTGCCAGCAGCTTAGTTGCTAGCGGGGAAAAGTACGAGCAGTACTTC
CDR3 protein: CASSLVASGEKYEQYF
V gene: TRBV7-2
J gene: TRBJ2-7
clone size: .
D gene: TRBD2

CDR3 DNA: TGCAGCGTCTCGGACAGGGGGGGGCAGGATACGCAGTATTTT
CDR3 protein: CSVSDRGGQDTQYF
V gene: TRBV29-1
J gene: TRBJ2-3
clone size: .
D gene: TRBD1

CDR3 DNA: TGTGCCAGCAGCTTAGAGGGACAGATGAACACTGAAGCTTTCTTT
CDR3 protein: CASSLEGQMNTEAFF
V gene: TRBV7-6
J gene: TRBJ1-1
clone size: once
D gene: TRBD1

CDR3 DNA: TGTGCCAGCAGCGTCGAGCGGGGGGGCGGGGAGACCCAGTACTTC
CDR3 protein: CASSVERGGGETQYF
V gene: TRBV9
J gene: TRBJ2-5
clone size: .
D gene: TRBD2

CDR3 DNA: TGTGCCAGCAGTTGGGCGGGGGGCAATGAGCAGTTCTTC
CDR3 protein: CASSWAGGNEQFF
V gene: TRBV25-1
J gene: TRBJ2-1
clone size: .
D gene: TRBD2

CDR3 DNA: TGTGCCAGCAGTTTGCGGGACGGAGCCTATAATTCACCCCTCCACTTT
CDR3 protein: CASSLRDGAYNSPLHF
V gene: TRBV27
J gene: TRBJ1-6
clone size: .
D gene: .

CDR3 DNA: TGTGCCAGCAGTTTATCGGCAGGGGAAGCTTTCTTT
CDR3 protein: CASSLSAGEAFF
V gene: TRBV28
J gene: TRBJ1-1
clone size: few
D gene: .

CDR3 DNA: TGTGCCAGCAGTGTGGCTGCAACTAGCACAGATACGCAGTATTTT
CDR3 protein: CASSVAATSTDTQYF
V gene: TRBV6-4
J gene: TRBJ2-3
clone size: .
D gene: .

CDR3 DNA: TGTGCCAGCAGCTTAACCGGGGTCTATAATTCACCCCTCCACTTT
CDR3 protein: CASSLTGVYNSPLHF
V gene: TRBV7-8
J gene: TRBJ1-6
clone size: once
D gene: .

CDR3 DNA: TGCGCCAGCAGCTTGCAGGGCTATTCACCCCTCCACTTT
CDR3 protein: CASSLQGYSPLHF
V gene: TRBV5-1
J gene: TRBJ1-6
clone size: .
D gene: .

CDR3 DNA: TGTGCCAGCACCCCGGGCAGCAATCAGCCCCAGCATTTT
CDR3 protein: CASTPGSNQPQHF
V gene: TRBV28
J gene: TRBJ1-5
clone size: .
D gene: .

CDR3 DNA: TGTGCCAGCAGCTACCAATACTCGGGACAGTCTAACACCGGGGAGCTGTTTTTT
CDR3 protein: CASSYQYSGQSNTGELFF
V gene: TRBV7-8
J gene: TRBJ2-2
clone size: .
D gene: TRBD1

CDR3 DNA: TGTGCCAGCAGGGAGGGGGGGCGAACTAACTATGGCTACACCTTC
CDR3 protein: CASREGGRTNYGYTF
V gene: TRBV6-6
J gene: TRBJ1-2
clone size: .
D gene: .

CDR3 DNA: TGTGCCAGCAGCCGGGTGTGGGGTGGAAACACCGGGGAGCTGTTTTTT
CDR3 protein: CASSRVWGGNTGELFF
V gene: TRBV5-5
J gene: TRBJ2-2
clone size: .
D gene: .

CDR3 DNA: TGTGCCAGCAGTTTAGTCAGGGTGTATTCACCCCTCCACTTT
CDR3 protein: CASSLVRVYSPLHF
V gene: TRBV6-5
J gene: TRBJ1-6
clone size: .
D gene: .

CDR3 DNA: TGTGCCAGCAGTGAAAGAGGCAGCCTCTACGAGCAGTACTTC
CDR3 protein: CASSERGSLYEQYF
V gene: TRBV6-1
J gene: TRBJ2-7
clone size: .
D gene: .

CDR3 DNA: TGTGCCAGCACCCCGATTTTAGGATCTCCGGCCCACGAGCAGTACTTC
CDR3 protein: CASTPILGSPAHEQYF
V gene: TRBV6-6
J gene: TRBJ2-7
clone size: .
D gene: .

CDR3 DNA: TGTGCCAGCAGTCAACAGGGGAACACTGAAGCTTTCTTT
CDR3 protein: CASSQQGNTEAFF
V gene: TRBV2
J gene: TRBJ1-1
clone size: .
D gene: .

CDR3 DNA: TGTGCCTGGAGCCCGGGGGGAGCCGGGGAGCTGTTTTTT
CDR3 protein: CAWSPGGAGELFF
V gene: TRBV30
J gene: TRBJ2-2
clone size: .
D gene: TRBD2

CDR3 DNA: TGTGCCAGCTCACTTTGGAGGGGTGAAGACAGTTCCTACGAGCAGTACTTC
CDR3 protein: CASSLWRGEDSSYEQYF
V gene: TRBV18
J gene: TRBJ2-7
clone size: .
D gene: .

CDR3 DNA: TGTGCCAGCGGGGGGCCCGTCTACCCCGCTTACGAGCAGTACTTC
CDR3 protein: CASGGPVYPAYEQYF
V gene: TRBV6-6
J gene: TRBJ2-7
clone size: .
D gene: .

CDR3 DNA: TGTGCCAGCAGCTTGTCAGGGGAAAGTTTTGAGAGGCAGTACTTC
CDR3 protein: CASSLSGESFERQYF
V gene: TRBV5-4
J gene: TRBJ2-7
clone size: few
D gene: .

CDR3 DNA: TGTGCCAGCCAAAAAACTAGCGGGGGGGCCTCCTACAATGAGCAGTTCTTC
CDR3 protein: CASQKTSGGASYNEQFF
V gene: TRBV27
J gene: TRBJ2-1
clone size: .
D gene: TRBD2

CDR3 DNA: TGTGCCAGCAGCGTCCGGGACAGACCTTACAATGAGCAGTTCTTC
CDR3 protein: CASSVRDRPYNEQFF
V gene: TRBV9
J gene: TRBJ2-1
clone size: .
D gene: TRBD1

CDR3 DNA: TGTGCCAGCAGTCCGGGACAGGGTTTATGGAATGGCTACACCTTC
CDR3 protein: CASSPGQGLWNGYTF
V gene: TRBV27
J gene: TRBJ1-2
clone size: .
D gene: TRBD1

CDR3 DNA: TGTGCCAGCAGCCAAGCCCCCGGACAGGGGGCAGGGGAGCAGTACTTC
CDR3 protein: CASSQAPGQGAGEQYF
V gene: TRBV14
J gene: TRBJ2-7
clone size: once
D gene: TRBD1

CDR3 DNA: TGTGCCAGCAGCCGGGACACCGGGGAGCTGTTTTTT
CDR3 protein: CASSRDTGELFF
V gene: TRBV7-8
J gene: TRBJ2-2
clone size: .
D gene: .

CDR3 DNA: TGTGCCAGCAGAAGACAGGGAAATGAAAAACTGTTTTTT
CDR3 protein: CASRRQGNEKLFF
V gene: TRBV6-6
J gene: TRBJ1-4
clone size: .
D gene: TRBD1

CDR3 DNA: TGTGCCAGCAGTTCACTCGACAGCAACACTGAAGCTTTCTTT
CDR3 protein: CASSSLDSNTEAFF
V gene: TRBV28
J gene: TRBJ1-1
clone size: .
D gene: .

CDR3 DNA: TGTGCCAGCAGTTCGACAGGCGGGGGAGGCTACACCTTC
CDR3 protein: CASSSTGGGGYTF
V gene: TRBV6-5
J gene: TRBJ1-2
clone size: few
D gene: .

CDR3 DNA: TGTGCCAGCAGCTTAGTTGGCCAGGGTGGCTCTGGGGCCAACGTCCTGACTTTC
CDR3 protein: CASSLVGQGGSGANVLTF
V gene: TRBV7-2
J gene: TRBJ2-6
clone size: .
D gene: .